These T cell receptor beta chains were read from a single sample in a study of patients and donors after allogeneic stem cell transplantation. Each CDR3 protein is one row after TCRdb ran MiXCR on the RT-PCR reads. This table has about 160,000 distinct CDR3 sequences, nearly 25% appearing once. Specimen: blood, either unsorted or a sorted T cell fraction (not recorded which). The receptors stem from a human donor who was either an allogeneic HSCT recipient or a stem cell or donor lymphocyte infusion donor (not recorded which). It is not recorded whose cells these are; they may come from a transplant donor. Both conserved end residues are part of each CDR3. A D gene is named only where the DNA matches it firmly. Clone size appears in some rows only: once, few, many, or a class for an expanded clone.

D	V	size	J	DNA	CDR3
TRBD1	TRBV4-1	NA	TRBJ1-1	TGCGCCAGCAGCCAATTGGGGACAGGGTGGACTGAAGCTTTCTTT	CASSQLGTGWTEAFF
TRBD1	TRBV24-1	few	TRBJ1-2	TGTGCCACCAGGAGATACAGGGGTGGCTACACCTTC	CATRRYRGGYTF
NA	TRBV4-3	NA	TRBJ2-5	TGCGCCAGCAGCCAAGAGACAGGCTTTGAGACCCAGTACTTC	CASSQETGFETQYF
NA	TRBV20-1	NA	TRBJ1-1	TGCAGTGCTAGAGACGGGGGGGGCACTGAAGCTTTCTTT	CSARDGGGTEAFF
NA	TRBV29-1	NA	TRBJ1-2	TGCAGCGTTGATTCCGGAGACTTCTATGGCTACACCTTC	CSVDSGDFYGYTF
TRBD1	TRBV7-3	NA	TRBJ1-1	TGTGCCAGCAGCCCCGGACAGGGGCCCTGGGAAGCTTTCTTT	CASSPGQGPWEAFF
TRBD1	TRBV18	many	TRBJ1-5	TGTGCCAGCTCACCTTGGGACAGGGGCAATCAGCCCCAGCATTTT	CASSPWDRGNQPQHF
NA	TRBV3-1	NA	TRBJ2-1	TGTGCCAGCAGCCACGACAGTACCTCCTACAATGAGCAGTTCTTC	CASSHDSTSYNEQFF
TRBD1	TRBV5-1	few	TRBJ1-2	TGCGCCAGCAGCCTACAACAGGGGATCGGCGACTATGGCTACACCTTC	CASSLQQGIGDYGYTF
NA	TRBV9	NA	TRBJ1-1	TGTGCCAGCAGCGTAGAGGGCAGGGCGGGGACTGAAGCTTTCTTT	CASSVEGRAGTEAFF
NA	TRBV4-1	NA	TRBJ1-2	TGCGCCAGCAGGGGGGAGACAGCTTCTGGCTACACCTTC	CASRGETASGYTF
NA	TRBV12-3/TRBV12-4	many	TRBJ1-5	TGTGCCAGCAGTTTGGCGGCCTCCAATCAGCCCCAGCATTTT	CASSLAASNQPQHF
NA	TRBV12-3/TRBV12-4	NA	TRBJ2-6	TGTGCCAGCAGTCCCTGGGGCTCTGGGGCCAACGTCCTGACTTTC	CASSPWGSGANVLTF
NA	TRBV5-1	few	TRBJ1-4	TGCGCCAGCAGCTTGGCCCGGTTCTCATTAGATAATGAAAAACTGTTTTTT	CASSLARFSLDNEKLFF
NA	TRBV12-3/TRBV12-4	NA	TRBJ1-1	TGTGCCAGCAGTTTCGTAGGGGGGCGCACTGAAGCTTTCTTT	CASSFVGGRTEAFF
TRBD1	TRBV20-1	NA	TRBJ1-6	TGCAGTGCTAAATCGGGACAGGGAAATTCACCCCTCCACTTT	CSAKSGQGNSPLHF
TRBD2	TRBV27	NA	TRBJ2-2	TGTGCCAGCAGTTTAGGGGGACTAGCCCACACCGGGGAGCTGTTTTTT	CASSLGGLAHTGELFF
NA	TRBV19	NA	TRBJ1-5	TGTGCCAGTAGTATCGGCGGCTATCAGCCCCAGCATTTT	CASSIGGYQPQHF
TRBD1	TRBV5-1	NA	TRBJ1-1	TGCGCCAGCAGCTTGGAGGGGGCGAGTTTCGAAGCTTTCTTT	CASSLEGASFEAFF
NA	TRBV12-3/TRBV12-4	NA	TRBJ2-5	TGTGCCAGCAGCAACGCCCGGGAGACCCAGTACTTC	CASSNARETQYF
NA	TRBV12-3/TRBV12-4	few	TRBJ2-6	TGTGCCAGCAGTAGTCCAAAAACTGGGGCCAACGTCCTGACTTTC	CASSSPKTGANVLTF
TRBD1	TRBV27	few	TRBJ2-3	TGTGCCAGCAGTCCGAACAGGGGGCTGGATACGCAGTATTTT	CASSPNRGLDTQYF
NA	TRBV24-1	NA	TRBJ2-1	TGTGCCACCAGTGATTTGGCGGGTGAGCAGTTCTTC	CATSDLAGEQFF
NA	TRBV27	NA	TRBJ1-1	TGTGCCAGCAGTCCGGTCCGGGGGGCGGCTGCTTTCTTT	CASSPVRGAAAFF
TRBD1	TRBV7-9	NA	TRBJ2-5	TGTGCCAGCAGCCCCGGACAGGGCCAAGAGACCCAGTACTTC	CASSPGQGQETQYF
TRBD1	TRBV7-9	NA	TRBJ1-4	TGTGCCAGCAGCCCGGGACAGACTAATGAAAAACTGTTTTTT	CASSPGQTNEKLFF
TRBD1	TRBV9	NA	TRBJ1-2	TGTGCCAGCAGCGTAGCACAGGGGGCGAGAGGCTACACCTTC	CASSVAQGARGYTF
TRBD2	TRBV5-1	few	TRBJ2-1	TGCGCCAGCAGCATAGGGACTACGAATGAGGGGCAGTTCTTC	CASSIGTTNEGQFF
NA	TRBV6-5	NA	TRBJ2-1	TGTGCCAGCAGAAATCAAGAAGCGGAGCAGTTCTTC	CASRNQEAEQFF
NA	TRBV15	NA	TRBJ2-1	TGTGCCACCCAACAGGGAATGGACTACAATGAGCAGTTCTTC	CATQQGMDYNEQFF
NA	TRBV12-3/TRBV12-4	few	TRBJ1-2	TGTGCCAGCAGTCCGCAGGAAAACTATGGCTACACCTTC	CASSPQENYGYTF
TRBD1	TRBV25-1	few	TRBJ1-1	TGTGCCAGCAGTGAATTGGGACAGGGTTTAATGAACACTGAAGCTTTCTTT	CASSELGQGLMNTEAFF
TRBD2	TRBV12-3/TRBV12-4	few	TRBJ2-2	TGTGCCAGCAGCAACCCTTCGGGGGGGCCTGACGGGGAGCTGTTTTTT	CASSNPSGGPDGELFF
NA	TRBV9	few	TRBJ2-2	TGTGCCAGCAGCGTATTCGGGGTGGGCGGGGAGCTGTTTTTT	CASSVFGVGGELFF
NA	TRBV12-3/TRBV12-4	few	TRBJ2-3	TGTGCCAGCAGTGTCGAAAGGAGTTCTGCAGATACGCAGTATTTT	CASSVERSSADTQYF
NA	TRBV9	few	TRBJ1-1	TGTGCCAGCAGCGTAGGAGGGGCCCACACTGAAGCTTTCTTT	CASSVGGAHTEAFF
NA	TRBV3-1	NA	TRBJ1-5	TGTGCCAGCAGCCAACCCTCGCCCCAGCATTTT	CASSQPSPQHF
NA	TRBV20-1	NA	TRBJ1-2	TGCAGTGCGTGGACAGCTAACTATGGCTACACCTTC	CSAWTANYGYTF
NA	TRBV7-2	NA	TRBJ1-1	TGTGCCAGCAGCTTAGCGGGGGGCGGAGAAGCTTTCTTT	CASSLAGGGEAFF
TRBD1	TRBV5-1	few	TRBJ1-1	TGCGCCAGCAGCACGGGACAGAAAAACACTGAAGCTTTCTTT	CASSTGQKNTEAFF
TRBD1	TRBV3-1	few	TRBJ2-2	TGTGCCAGCAGCCAAGATTGGACAGGGGTGGCCGGGGAGCTGTTTTTT	CASSQDWTGVAGELFF
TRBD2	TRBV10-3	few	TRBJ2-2	TGTGCCATCAATCGCGGGAGGGCCACCGGGGAGCTGTTTTTT	CAINRGRATGELFF
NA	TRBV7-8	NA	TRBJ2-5	TGTGCCAGCAGCTCAAAAAGATTCAACAGGGTAGGAGAGACCCAGTACTTC	CASSSKRFNRVGETQYF
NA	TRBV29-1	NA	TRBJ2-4	TGCAGCGAAGGTTTTTGGGGCGGTCTAGCCAAAAACATTCAGTACTTC	CSEGFWGGLAKNIQYF
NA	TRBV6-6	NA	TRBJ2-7	TGTGCCAGCAGTTACCTCCCCCCCCGTCGGGACAACTCCTACGAGCAGTACTTC	CASSYLPPRRDNSYEQYF
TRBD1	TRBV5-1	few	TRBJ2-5	TGCGCCAGCAGCTGGGACTTCTCGGACAGGGTGGTCCAAGAGACCCAGTACTTC	CASSWDFSDRVVQETQYF
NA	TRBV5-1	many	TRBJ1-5	TGCGCCAGCAGCTTGGGTCCCCACAATCAGCCCCAGCATTTT	CASSLGPHNQPQHF
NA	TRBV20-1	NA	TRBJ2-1	TGCAGTGCTAGAGTACCGACCCGAAATGAGCAGTTCTTC	CSARVPTRNEQFF
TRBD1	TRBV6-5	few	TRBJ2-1	TGTGCCAGCAGTTACGAGGGGGCGGGTTCGAACAATGAGCAGTTCTTC	CASSYEGAGSNNEQFF
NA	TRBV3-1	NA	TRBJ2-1	TGTGCCAGCAGCCAAAGGGGCTCCTACAATGAGCAGTTCTTC	CASSQRGSYNEQFF
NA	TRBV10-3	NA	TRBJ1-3	TGTGCCATCAGTGCCGGGACTGCCTCTGGAAACACCATATATTTT	CAISAGTASGNTIYF
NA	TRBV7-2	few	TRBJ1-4	TGTGCCAGCAGCTTAGATGCGGGGACTAATGAAAAACTGTTTTTT	CASSLDAGTNEKLFF
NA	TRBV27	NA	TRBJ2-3	TGTGCCAGCAGTGGGAGCGTCAGCACAGATACGCAGTATTTT	CASSGSVSTDTQYF
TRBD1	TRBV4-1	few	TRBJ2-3	TGCGCCAGCAGCCCTCCTTGGGGGACAGGGGATACAGATACGCAGTATTTT	CASSPPWGTGDTDTQYF